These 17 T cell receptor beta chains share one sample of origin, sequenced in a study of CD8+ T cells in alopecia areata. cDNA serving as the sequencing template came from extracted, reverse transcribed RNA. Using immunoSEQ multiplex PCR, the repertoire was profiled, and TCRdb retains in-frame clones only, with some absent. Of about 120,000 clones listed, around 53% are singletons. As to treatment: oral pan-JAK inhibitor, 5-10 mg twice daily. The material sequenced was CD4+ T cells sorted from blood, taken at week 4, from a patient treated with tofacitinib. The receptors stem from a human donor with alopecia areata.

CDR3 sequence reads: CASSRRDRGDEQYF. CDR3 nucleotide sequence: TGTGCCAGCAGCCGCCGGGACAGGGGTGACGAGCAGTACTTC. The chain combines TRBV7-9 with TRBJ2-7; 10 bases agree with TRBD1. In germline, CDR1 is SEHNR, CDR2 FQNEAQ (reference sequence). V lost 5 bases and J lost 5; bases outside the gene matches: 6. The CDR3 runs 14 residues. Filled out from reference TRBV7-9 and TRBJ2-7, the complete variable domain reads DTGVSQNPRHKITKRGQNVTFRCDPISEHNRLYWYRQTLGQGPEFLTYFQNEAQLEKSRLLSDRFSAERPKGSFSTLEIQRTEQGDSAMYLCASSRRDRGDEQYFGPGTRLTVT.

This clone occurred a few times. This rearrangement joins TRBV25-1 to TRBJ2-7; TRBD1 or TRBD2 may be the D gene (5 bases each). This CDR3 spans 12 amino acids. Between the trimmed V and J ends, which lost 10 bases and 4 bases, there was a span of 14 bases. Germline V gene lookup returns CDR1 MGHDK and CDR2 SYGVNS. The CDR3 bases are TGTGCCATCGGGACGTCACGGTACGAGCAGTACTTC. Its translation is CAIGTSRYEQYF.

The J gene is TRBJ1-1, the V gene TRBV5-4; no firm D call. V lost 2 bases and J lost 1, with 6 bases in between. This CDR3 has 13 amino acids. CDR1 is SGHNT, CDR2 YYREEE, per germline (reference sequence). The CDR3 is CASSFSTNTEAFF. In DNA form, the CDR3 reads TGTGCCAGCAGCTTCTCTACGAACACTGAAGCTTTCTTT.

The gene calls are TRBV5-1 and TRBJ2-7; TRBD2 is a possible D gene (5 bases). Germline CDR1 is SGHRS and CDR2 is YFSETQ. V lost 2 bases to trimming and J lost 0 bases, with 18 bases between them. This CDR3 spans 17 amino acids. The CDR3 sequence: CASSFRGGFSSSYEQYF. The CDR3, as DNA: TGCGCCAGCAGCTTCCGTGGAGGTTTTTCTTCCTCCTACGAGCAGTACTTC.

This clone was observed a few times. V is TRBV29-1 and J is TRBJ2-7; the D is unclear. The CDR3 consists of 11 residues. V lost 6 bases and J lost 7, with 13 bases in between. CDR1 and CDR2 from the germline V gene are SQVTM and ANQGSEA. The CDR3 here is CSVANSREQYF. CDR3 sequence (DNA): TGCAGCGTGGCTAACTCAAGGGAGCAGTACTTC.

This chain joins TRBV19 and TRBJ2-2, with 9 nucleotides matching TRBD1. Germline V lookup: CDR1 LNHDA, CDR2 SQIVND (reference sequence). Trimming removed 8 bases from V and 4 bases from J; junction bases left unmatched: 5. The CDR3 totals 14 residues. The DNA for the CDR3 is TGTGCCAGTGGAGGGACAGGGCGCACCGGGGAGCTGTTTTTT. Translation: CASGGTGRTGELFF. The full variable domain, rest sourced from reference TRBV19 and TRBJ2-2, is DGGITQSPKYLFRKEGQNVTLSCEQNLNHDAMYWYRQDPGQGLRLIYYSQIVNDFQKGDIAEGYSVSREKKESFPLTVTSAQKNPTAFYLCASGGTGRTGELFFGEGSRLTVL.

In DNA form, the CDR3 reads TGTGCCAGCAAAAGGGCAGGGGAATCCTACGAGCAGTACTTC. Translated, it gives CASKRAGESYEQYF. J is TRBJ2-7 and V is TRBV27; TRBD1 might be the D (6 bases). The CDR3 is 14 amino acids. Trimming cost V 7 bases and J 1 base, with 14 bases left between them. CDR1 and CDR2 from the germline V gene are MNHEY and SMNVEV (reference sequence).

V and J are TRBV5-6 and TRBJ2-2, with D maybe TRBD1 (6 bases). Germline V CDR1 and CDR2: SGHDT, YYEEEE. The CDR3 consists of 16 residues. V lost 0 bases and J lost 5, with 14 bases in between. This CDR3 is CASSLAGVRVTGELFF. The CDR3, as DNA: TGTGCCAGCAGCTTGGCAGGGGTCCGGGTGACCGGGGAGCTGTTTTTT. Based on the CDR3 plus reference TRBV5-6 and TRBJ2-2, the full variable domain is DAGVTQSPTHLIKTRGQQVTLRCSPKSGHDTVSWYQQALGQGPQFIFQYYEEEERQRGNFPDRFSGHQFPNYSSELNVNALLLGDSALYLCASSLAGVRVTGELFFGEGSRLTVL.

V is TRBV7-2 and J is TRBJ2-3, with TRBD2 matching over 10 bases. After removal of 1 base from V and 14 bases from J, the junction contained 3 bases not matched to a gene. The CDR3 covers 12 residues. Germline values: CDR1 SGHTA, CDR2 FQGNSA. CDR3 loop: CASSLERGGRYF. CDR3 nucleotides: TGTGCCAGCAGCTTAGAGCGGGGGGGCCGGTATTTT.

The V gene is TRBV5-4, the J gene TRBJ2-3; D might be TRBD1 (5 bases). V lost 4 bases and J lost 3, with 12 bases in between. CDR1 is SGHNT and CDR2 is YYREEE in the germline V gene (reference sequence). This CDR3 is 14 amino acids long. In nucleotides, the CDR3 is TGTGCCAGCAGCCGTAGGGGAAGAACAGATACGCAGTATTTT. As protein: CASSRRGRTDTQYF.

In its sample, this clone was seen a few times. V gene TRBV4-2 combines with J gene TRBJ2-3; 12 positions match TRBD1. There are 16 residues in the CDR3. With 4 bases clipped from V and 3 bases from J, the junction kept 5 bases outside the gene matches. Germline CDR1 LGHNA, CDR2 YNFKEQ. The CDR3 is CASSPRDRGRTDTQYF. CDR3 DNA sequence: TGTGCCAGCAGCCCCCGGGACAGGGGGCGAACAGATACGCAGTATTTT.

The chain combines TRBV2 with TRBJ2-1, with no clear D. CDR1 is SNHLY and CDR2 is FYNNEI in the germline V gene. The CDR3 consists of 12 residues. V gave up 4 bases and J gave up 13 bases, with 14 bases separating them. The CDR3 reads CASSADIWIQFF. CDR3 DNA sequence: TGTGCCAGCAGTGCAGACATATGGATCCAGTTCTTC.

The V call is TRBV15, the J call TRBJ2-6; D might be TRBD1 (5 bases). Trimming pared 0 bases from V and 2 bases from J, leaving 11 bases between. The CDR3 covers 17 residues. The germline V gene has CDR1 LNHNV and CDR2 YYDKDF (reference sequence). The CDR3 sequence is CATSRDSRGAGANVLTF. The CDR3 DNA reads TGTGCCACCAGCAGAGATAGTAGGGGCGCTGGGGCCAACGTCCTGACTTTC.

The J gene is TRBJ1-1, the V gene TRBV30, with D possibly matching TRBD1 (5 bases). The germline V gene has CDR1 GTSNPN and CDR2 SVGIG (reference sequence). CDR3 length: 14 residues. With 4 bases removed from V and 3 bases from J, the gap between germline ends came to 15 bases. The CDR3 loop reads CAWTEGNWDTEAFF. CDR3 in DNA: TGTGCCTGGACTGAGGGGAACTGGGACACTGAAGCTTTCTTT.

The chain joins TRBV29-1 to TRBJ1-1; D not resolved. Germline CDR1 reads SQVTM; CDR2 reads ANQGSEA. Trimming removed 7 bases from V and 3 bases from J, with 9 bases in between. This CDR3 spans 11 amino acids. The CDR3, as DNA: TGCAGCGGAACCCAGTACACTGAAGCTTTCTTT. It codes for CSGTQYTEAFF.

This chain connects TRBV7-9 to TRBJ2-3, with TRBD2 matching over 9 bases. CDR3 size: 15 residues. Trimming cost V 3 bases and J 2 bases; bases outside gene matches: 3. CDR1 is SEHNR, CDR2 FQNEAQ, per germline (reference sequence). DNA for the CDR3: TGTGCCAGCAGCTTGACTAGCGGTAACACAGATACGCAGTATTTT. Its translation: CASSLTSGNTDTQYF.

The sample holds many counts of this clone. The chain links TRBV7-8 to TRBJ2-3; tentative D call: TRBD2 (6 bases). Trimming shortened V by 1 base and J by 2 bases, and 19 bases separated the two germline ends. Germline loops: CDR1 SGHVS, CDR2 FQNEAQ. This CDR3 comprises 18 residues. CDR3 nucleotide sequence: TGTGCCAGCAGCTTAGGGGAGCCCGGACTAAAGGCCACAGATACGCAGTATTTT. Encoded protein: CASSLGEPGLKATDTQYF.